The 4 T cell receptor beta chains reported below all come from one sample, sequenced in a study of CD8 T cells in Susac syndrome. cDNA came from around 0.54 to 1 ug RNA primed by random hexamers. TCRdb reprocessed the immunoSEQ multiplex PCR reads with MiXCR, giving one entry per CDR3 protein. Of roughly 250,000 distinct CDR3 sequences in the sample, almost 97% were seen once. Sequenced sample: CD4+ T cells from PBMCs. These receptors were collected from a human donor with Susac syndrome.

The genes are TRBV18 and TRBJ2-7; the match to TRBD2 covers 11 bases. Per the germline V gene, CDR1 is KGHSH and CDR2 is LQKENI. V trimming: 6 bases; J trimming: 3 bases; junction bases outside the gene matches: 4. There are 14 residues in the CDR3. The CDR3 coding sequence is TGTGCCAGCTCGCCGACTAGCGGGGTCTACGAGCAGTACTTC. Translation gives CASSPTSGVYEQYF.

The V call is TRBV12-3 or TRBV12-4, the J call TRBJ2-2; the D gene is possibly TRBD1 (5 bases). V was trimmed by 6 bases and J by 4 bases, leaving 18 bases between them. This CDR3 spans 16 amino acids. The CDR3 spells CASRLPSGQGTGELFF. CDR3 DNA sequence: TGTGCCAGCAGACTCCCGTCCGGCCAGGGCACCGGGGAGCTGTTTTTT.

This sequence joins TRBV6-2 or TRBV6-3 and TRBJ1-2; D possibly corresponds to TRBD1 (6 bases). The CDR3 runs to 13 residues. Germline CDR1 and CDR2: MNHEY and SVGEGT. The V gene lost 10 bases and the J gene lost 2 bases, with 14 bases spanning the gap. This CDR3 is CATQDSLNYGYTF. The CDR3 nucleotides read TGTGCCACTCAGGACAGCCTCAACTATGGCTACACCTTC.

The chain employs TRBV9 and TRBJ1-2, with TRBD1 matching 9 bases. Unmatched junction bases numbered 8, after V lost 0 bases and J lost 8 bases. The CDR3 length is 15 residues. The germline CDR1 and CDR2 sequences are SGDLS and YYNGEE. The CDR3, as DNA: TGTGCCAGCAGCGTAGGGGGACAGGGAAGTCGAGGCTACACCTTC. Protein sequence: CASSVGGQGSRGYTF. The variable domain in full, completed from reference TRBV9 and TRBJ1-2, reads DSGVTQTPKHLITATGQRVTLRCSPRSGDLSVYWYQQSLDQGLQFLIQYYNGEERAKGNILERFSAQQFPDLHSELNLSSLELGDSALYFCASSVGGQGSRGYTFGSGTRLTVV.